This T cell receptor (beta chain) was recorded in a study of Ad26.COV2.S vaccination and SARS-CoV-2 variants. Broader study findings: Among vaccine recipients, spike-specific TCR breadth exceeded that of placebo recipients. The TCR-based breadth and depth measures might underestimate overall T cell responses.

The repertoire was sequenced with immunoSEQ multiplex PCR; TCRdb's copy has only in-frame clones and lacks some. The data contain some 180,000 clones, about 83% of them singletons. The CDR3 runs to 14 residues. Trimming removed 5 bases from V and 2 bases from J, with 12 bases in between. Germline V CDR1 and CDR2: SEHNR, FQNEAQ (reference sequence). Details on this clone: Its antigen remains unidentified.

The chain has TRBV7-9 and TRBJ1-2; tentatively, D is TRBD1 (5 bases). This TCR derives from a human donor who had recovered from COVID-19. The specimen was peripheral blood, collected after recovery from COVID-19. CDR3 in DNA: TGTGCCAGCAGCCTAGGGGCAGCAAACTATGGCTACACCTTC. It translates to CASSLGAANYGYTF.